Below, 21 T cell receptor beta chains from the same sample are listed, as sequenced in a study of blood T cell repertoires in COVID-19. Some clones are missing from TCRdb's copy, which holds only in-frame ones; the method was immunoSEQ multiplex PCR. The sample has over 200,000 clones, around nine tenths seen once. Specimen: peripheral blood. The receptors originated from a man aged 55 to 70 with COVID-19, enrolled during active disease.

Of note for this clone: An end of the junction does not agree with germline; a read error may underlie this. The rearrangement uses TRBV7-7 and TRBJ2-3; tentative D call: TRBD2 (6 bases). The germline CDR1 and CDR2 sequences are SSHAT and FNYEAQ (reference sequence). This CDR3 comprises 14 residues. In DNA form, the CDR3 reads TGTGCTAGCAGCCGAAGCGGGCCCACAGATACGCAGTATTTT. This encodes CASSRSGPTDTQYF.

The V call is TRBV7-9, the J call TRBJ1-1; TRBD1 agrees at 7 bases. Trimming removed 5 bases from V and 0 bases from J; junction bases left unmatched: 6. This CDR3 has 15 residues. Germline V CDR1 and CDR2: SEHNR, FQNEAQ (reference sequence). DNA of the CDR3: TGTGCCAGCAGCCGTCTGACAGGGATGAACACTGAAGCTTTCTTT. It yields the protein CASSRLTGMNTEAFF.

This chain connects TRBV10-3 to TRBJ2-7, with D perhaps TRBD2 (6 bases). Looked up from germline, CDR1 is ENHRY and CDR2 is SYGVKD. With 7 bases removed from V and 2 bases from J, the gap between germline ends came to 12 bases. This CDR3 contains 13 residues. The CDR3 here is CAINGGITYEQYF. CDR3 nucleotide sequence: TGTGCCATCAACGGCGGGATAACCTACGAGCAGTACTTC.

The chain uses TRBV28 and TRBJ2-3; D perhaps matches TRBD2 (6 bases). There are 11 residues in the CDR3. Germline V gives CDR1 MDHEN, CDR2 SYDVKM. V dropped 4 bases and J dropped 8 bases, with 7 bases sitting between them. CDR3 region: CASSSRGTQYF. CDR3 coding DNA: TGTGCCAGCAGTTCGCGGGGTACGCAGTATTTT.

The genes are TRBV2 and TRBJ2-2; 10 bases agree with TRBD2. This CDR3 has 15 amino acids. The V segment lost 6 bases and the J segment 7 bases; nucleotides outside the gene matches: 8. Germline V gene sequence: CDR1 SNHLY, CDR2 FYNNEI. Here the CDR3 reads CASRQGTSAGGELFF. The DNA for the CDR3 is TGTGCCAGCAGGCAGGGGACTAGCGCGGGCGGGGAGCTGTTTTTT.

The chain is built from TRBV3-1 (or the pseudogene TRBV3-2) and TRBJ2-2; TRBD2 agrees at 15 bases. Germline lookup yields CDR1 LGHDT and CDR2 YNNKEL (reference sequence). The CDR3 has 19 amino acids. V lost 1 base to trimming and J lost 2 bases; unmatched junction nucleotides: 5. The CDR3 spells CASSQVGLAGGVNTGELFF. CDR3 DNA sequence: TGTGCCAGCAGCCAAGTGGGACTAGCGGGAGGTGTTAACACCGGGGAGCTGTTTTTT.

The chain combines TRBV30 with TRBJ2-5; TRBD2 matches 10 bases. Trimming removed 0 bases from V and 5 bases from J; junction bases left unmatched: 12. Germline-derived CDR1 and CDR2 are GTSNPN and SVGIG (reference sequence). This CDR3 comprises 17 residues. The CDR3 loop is CAWSVVQLAGGRETQYF. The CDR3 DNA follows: TGTGCCTGGAGTGTAGTTCAGTTAGCGGGGGGCCGGGAGACCCAGTACTTC.

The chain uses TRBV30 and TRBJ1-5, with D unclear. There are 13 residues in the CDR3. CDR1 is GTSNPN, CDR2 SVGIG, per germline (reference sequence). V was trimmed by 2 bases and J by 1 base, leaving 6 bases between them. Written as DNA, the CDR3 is TGTGCCTGGAGTTACTCGAGCAATCAGCCCCAGCATTTT. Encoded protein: CAWSYSSNQPQHF.

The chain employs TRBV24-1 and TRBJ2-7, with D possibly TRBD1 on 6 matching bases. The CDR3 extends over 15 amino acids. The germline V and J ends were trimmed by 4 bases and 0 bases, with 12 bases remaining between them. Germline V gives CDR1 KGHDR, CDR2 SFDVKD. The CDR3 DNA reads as TGTGCCACCAGTGACCCGGACAGTTCCTCCTACGAGCAGTACTTC. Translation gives CATSDPDSSSYEQYF.

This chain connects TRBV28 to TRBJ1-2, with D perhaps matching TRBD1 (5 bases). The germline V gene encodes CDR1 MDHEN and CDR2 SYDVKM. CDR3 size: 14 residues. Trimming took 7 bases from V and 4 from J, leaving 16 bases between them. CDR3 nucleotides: TGTGCCAGCAATTCCGGGACTGCACCCTATGGCTACACCTTC. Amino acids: CASNSGTAPYGYTF.

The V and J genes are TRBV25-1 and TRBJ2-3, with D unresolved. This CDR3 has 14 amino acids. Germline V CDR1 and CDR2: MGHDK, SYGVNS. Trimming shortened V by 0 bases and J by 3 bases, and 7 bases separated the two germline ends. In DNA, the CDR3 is TGTGCCAGCAGTGAATATCTCGGGACAGATACGCAGTATTTT. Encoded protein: CASSEYLGTDTQYF.

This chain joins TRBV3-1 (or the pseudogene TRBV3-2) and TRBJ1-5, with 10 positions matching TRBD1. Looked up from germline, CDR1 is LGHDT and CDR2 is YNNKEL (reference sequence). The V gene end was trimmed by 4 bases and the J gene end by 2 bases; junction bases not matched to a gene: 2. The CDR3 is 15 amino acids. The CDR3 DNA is TGTGCCAGCAGCCCGACAGGGGGCGGCAATCAGCCCCAGCATTTT. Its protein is CASSPTGGGNQPQHF.

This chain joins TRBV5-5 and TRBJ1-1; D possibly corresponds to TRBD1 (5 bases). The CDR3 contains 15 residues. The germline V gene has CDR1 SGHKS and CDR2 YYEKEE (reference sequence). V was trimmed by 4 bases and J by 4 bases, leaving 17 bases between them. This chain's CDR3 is CASSPRGNPGTEAFF. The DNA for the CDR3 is TGTGCCAGCAGCCCCCGGGGGAATCCGGGCACTGAAGCTTTCTTT.

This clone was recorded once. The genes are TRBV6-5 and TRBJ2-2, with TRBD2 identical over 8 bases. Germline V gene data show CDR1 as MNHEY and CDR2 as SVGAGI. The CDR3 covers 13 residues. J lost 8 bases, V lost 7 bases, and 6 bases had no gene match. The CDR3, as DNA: TGTGCCAGCATTAGCGGGGTAGTGGGGGAGCTGTTTTTT. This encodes CASISGVVGELFF.

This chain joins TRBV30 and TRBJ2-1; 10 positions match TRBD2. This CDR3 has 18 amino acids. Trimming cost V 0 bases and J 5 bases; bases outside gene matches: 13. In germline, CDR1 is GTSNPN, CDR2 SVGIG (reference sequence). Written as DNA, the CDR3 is TGTGCCTGGAGTGTACGGAGGCTGCTAGCGGGGGAGCACAATGAGCAGTTCTTC. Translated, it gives CAWSVRRLLAGEHNEQFF.

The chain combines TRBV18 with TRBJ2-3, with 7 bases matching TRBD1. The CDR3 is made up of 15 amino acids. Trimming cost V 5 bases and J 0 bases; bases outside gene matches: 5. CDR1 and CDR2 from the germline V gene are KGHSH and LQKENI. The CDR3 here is CASSRTGGSTDTQYF. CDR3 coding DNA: TGTGCCAGCTCAAGGACAGGAGGTAGCACAGATACGCAGTATTTT.

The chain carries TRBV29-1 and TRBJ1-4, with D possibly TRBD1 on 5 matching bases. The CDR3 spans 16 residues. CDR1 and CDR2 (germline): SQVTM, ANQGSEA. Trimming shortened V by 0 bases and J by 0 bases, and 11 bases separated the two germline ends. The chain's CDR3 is CSVEDPTAATNEKLFF. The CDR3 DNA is TGCAGCGTTGAAGATCCGACAGCCGCAACTAATGAAAAACTGTTTTTT.

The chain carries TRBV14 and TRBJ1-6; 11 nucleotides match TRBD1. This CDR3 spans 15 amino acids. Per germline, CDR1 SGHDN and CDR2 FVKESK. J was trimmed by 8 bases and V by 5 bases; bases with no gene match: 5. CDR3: CASSTRDRGDSPLHF. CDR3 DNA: TGTGCCAGCAGCACCCGGGACAGGGGGGATTCACCCCTCCACTTT.

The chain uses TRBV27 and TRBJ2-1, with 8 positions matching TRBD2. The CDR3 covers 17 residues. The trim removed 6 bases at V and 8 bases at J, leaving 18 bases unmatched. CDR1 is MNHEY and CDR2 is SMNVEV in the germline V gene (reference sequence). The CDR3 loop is CASRPPISREGMHEQFF. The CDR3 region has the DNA TGTGCCAGCAGGCCCCCCATCTCTCGGGAGGGGATGCATGAGCAGTTCTTC.

The CDR3 DNA is TGTGCCAGCAGCTTGGCCTCTAGCGGGGCTTACAATGAGCAGTTCTTC. Its translation is CASSLASSGAYNEQFF. The chain is built from TRBV7-2 and TRBJ2-1; 9 nucleotides align to TRBD2. This CDR3 spans 16 amino acids. Per germline, CDR1 SGHTA and CDR2 FQGNSA. Losses at the gene ends were 3 bases for V and 4 bases for J; bases not matched to a gene: 7.

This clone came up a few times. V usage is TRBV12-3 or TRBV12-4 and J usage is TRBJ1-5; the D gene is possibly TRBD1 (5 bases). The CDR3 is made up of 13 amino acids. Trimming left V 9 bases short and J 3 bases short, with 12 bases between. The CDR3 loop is CASRTGANQPQHF. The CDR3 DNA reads TGTGCCAGTAGAACAGGTGCCAATCAGCCCCAGCATTTT.